One and the same sample provided the 7 T cell receptor beta chains below, sequenced in a study of blood T cells in healthy people across ages. Through a sample-barcoded 5' primer and a J-beta primer mix, a second PCR was run for roughly 7 to 11 cycles. Via MiXCR, TCRdb re-called the 5' RACE reads, giving one row per CDR3 protein. This table holds over 950,000 distinct CDR3 sequences, roughly 51% found once. The material sequenced was blood. The source of these receptors is a woman aged 60-70 years in good health.

In this sample, this clonotype turned up once. A much larger clone lies one base from this, so it may be a read error. The J gene is TRBJ2-5, the V gene TRBV20-1; no firm D call. The CDR3 is 11 amino acids. The V gene's germline CDR1 is DFQATT and CDR2 SNEGSKA (reference sequence). The CDR3 is CSVIAQETQYF. In nucleotides, the CDR3 is TGCAGCGTTATAGCTCAGGAGACCCAGTACTTC.

The rearrangement uses TRBV5-1 and TRBJ1-1, with D possibly TRBD1 on 6 matching bases. CDR3 size: 15 residues. Trimming removed 0 bases from V and 4 bases from J, with 13 bases in between. Germline loops: CDR1 SGHRS, CDR2 YFSETQ. This CDR3 reads CASSLVGAQGTEAFF. Written as DNA, the CDR3 is TGCGCCAGCAGCTTGGTGGGGGCGCAGGGCACTGAAGCTTTCTTT.

This clonotype was recorded a few times. The chain couples TRBV20-1 to TRBJ2-7; tentative D call: TRBD1 (6 bases). Between the trimmed V and J ends, which lost 5 bases and 7 bases, there was a span of 9 bases. The V gene's germline CDR1 is DFQATT and CDR2 SNEGSKA (reference sequence). This CDR3 has 10 residues. CDR3 DNA: TGCAGTGCTCACCAGGGGGAGCAGTACTTC. As protein: CSAHQGEQYF.

This sequence joins TRBV15 and TRBJ1-2, with 7 bases matching TRBD1. The germline gives CDR1 LNHNV, CDR2 YYDKDF (reference sequence). This CDR3 spans 16 amino acids. The V gene end was trimmed by 1 base and the J gene end by 3 bases; junction bases not matched to a gene: 8. CDR3 nucleotides: TGTGCCACCAGCAGAGCCCCTCGACAGGGCCACTATGGCTACACCTTC. Amino acid sequence: CATSRAPRQGHYGYTF.

The chain links TRBV10-2 to TRBJ2-1; TRBD1 matches at 8 bases. This CDR3 is 14 amino acids long. V trimming: 3 bases; J trimming: 7 bases; junction bases outside the gene matches: 5. Per the germline V gene, CDR1 is WSHSY and CDR2 is SAAADI. The CDR3 loop reads CASSDLTGANEQFF. CDR3 nucleotides: TGCGCCAGCAGTGACTTGACAGGGGCGAATGAGCAGTTCTTC.

This sequence joins TRBV20-1 and TRBJ2-4, with 9 nucleotides matching TRBD2. The J call may be incorrect, as the DNA end agrees better with TRBJ2-7. The CDR3 extends over 13 amino acids. The germline gives CDR1 DFQATT, CDR2 SNEGSKA (reference sequence). The CDR3 DNA sequence: TGCAGTGCTAGAGTAGCGGGAGTTAGCGAGCAGTACTTC. The encoded protein is CSARVAGVSEQYF.

There are a few counts of this clonotype. V is TRBV29-1 and J is TRBJ2-7; D is unresolved. The CDR3 has 12 amino acids. V lost 8 bases to trimming and J lost 0 bases, with 11 bases between them. Per the germline V gene, CDR1 is SQVTM and CDR2 is ANQGSEA. The CDR3 DNA is TGCAGCTTCCGTGCGAGCTCCTACGAGCAGTACTTC. This sequence encodes CSFRASSYEQYF.